A single sample is the source of the 24 T cell receptor beta chains below, sequenced in a study of somatic mutations in cytotoxic T cells in rheumatoid arthritis (dated by TCRdb to about 2017). Receptor amplification or capture employed the immunoSEQ multiplex PCR assay. TCRdb re-hosts the immuneACCESS table, in-frame sequences only. Its copies lack some clones; in the studies checked, an unresolved V gene accounts for under half of them, and the cause for the rest is not known. The sample yields around 20,000 clones; approximately 67% were counted once. Over 15% of the sample rests with the top ten. The sequencing sample was made of CD8+ T cells sorted from blood. These receptors were collected from an adult with rheumatoid arthritis.

This rearrangement joins TRBV7-8 to TRBJ2-1; D remains unclear. The CDR3 is made up of 15 amino acids. The V end lost 1 base, the J end lost 2 bases, and 9 bases lay between the germline ends. CDR1 SGHVS and CDR2 FQNEAQ come from the germline V gene. CDR3 nucleotides: TGTGCCAGCAGCTTAGAAGTTGGAGCCTACAATGAGCAGTTCTTC. Protein product: CASSLEVGAYNEQFF.

This clone was seen only once. The chain joins TRBV4-3 to TRBJ1-6, with D unclear. The CDR3 has 16 amino acids. Per the germline V gene, CDR1 is LGHNA and CDR2 is YSLEER. V was shortened by 0 bases and J by 10 bases, with 16 bases between the two germline ends. The CDR3 DNA reads as TGCGCCAGCAGCCAAGATCGAACTTTGGGGAACTCACCCCTCCACTTT. Encoded protein: CASSQDRTLGNSPLHF.

This chain joins TRBV5-6 and TRBJ2-1; 10 nucleotides align to TRBD2. J lost 8 bases, V lost 1 base, and 15 bases had no gene match. The CDR3 length is 18 residues. Germline V gene data show CDR1 as SGHDT and CDR2 as YYEEEE. CDR3: CASSLKGPAGGRRDEQFF. CDR3 nucleotide sequence: TGTGCCAGCAGCTTGAAAGGGCCAGCGGGGGGGCGCCGGGATGAGCAGTTCTTC.

The chain combines TRBV27 with TRBJ1-1; TRBD1 matches 8 bases. This CDR3 comprises 16 residues. After removal of 0 bases from V and 4 bases from J, the junction contained 7 bases not matched to a gene. Germline V gene lookup returns CDR1 MNHEY and CDR2 SMNVEV (reference sequence). The CDR3 is CASSLSVAGGFTEAFF. For the CDR3, the DNA is TGTGCCAGCAGTTTATCGGTGGCAGGGGGCTTCACTGAAGCTTTCTTT.

The chain joins TRBV9 to TRBJ2-2; D gene unclear. With 2 bases removed from V and 0 bases from J, the gap between germline ends came to 5 bases. Germline V CDR1 and CDR2: SGDLS, YYNGEE. This CDR3 has 14 amino acids. CDR3 region: CASSVPSNTGELFF. The CDR3 region has the DNA TGTGCCAGCAGCGTCCCTTCGAACACCGGGGAGCTGTTTTTT.

The chain employs TRBV19 and TRBJ1-2; D perhaps matches TRBD1 (5 bases). Germline-derived CDR1 and CDR2 are LNHDA and SQIVND (reference sequence). V was cut by 5 bases and J by 3 bases, with 13 bases left in between. The CDR3 spans 14 residues. DNA of the CDR3: TGTGCCAGTAGTTCCGGGACGGACGACTATGGCTACACCTTC. Residues: CASSSGTDDYGYTF.

The CDR3 coding sequence is TGTGCCAGTAATAACAGGGCGAACACCGGGGAGCTGTTTTTT. It encodes CASNNRANTGELFF. V gene TRBV19 combines with J gene TRBJ2-2, with D tentatively TRBD1 (6 bases). CDR3 length: 14 amino acids. Trimming pared 7 bases from V and 0 bases from J, leaving 9 bases between. Germline values: CDR1 LNHDA, CDR2 SQIVND (reference sequence).

This sequence joins TRBV27 and TRBJ2-1; D unresolved. The CDR3 runs to 12 residues. Trimming shortened V by 7 bases and J by 9 bases, and 13 bases separated the two germline ends. Germline V gene data show CDR1 as MNHEY and CDR2 as SMNVEV (reference sequence). The CDR3 sequence is CASKTPFGEQFF. The CDR3 coding sequence is TGTGCCAGCAAAACCCCTTTTGGTGAGCAGTTCTTC.

This clone has a handful of counts. As DNA, the CDR3 is TGTGCCAGCAGCAAAAGGGTCGCGAGGGGTCCTATTGAGCAGTTCTTC. Protein product: CASSKRVARGPIEQFF. The genes are TRBV21-1 and TRBJ2-1. TRBV21-1 is a recognized pseudogene. CDR3 length equals 16 residues.

This clone was counted a single time. This chain connects TRBV11-1 to TRBJ2-1; D unresolved. There are 14 residues in the CDR3. Looked up from germline, CDR1 is SGHAT and CDR2 is FQDESV (reference sequence). V lost 0 bases and J 7 bases, leaving 10 bases between the germline ends. The CDR3 is CASSLAGNRNEQFF. In nucleotides, the CDR3 is TGTGCCAGCAGCTTAGCTGGCAATCGGAATGAGCAGTTCTTC.

This clone came up a few times. The gene calls are TRBV4-1 and TRBJ1-5; D may be TRBD1 (5 bases). From germline, CDR1 is MGHRA and CDR2 YSYEKL. The CDR3 contains 15 residues. V was cut by 1 base and J by 3 bases, with 10 bases left in between. The CDR3 region has the DNA TGCGCCAGCAGCCAAGCTACAGGACCCAATCAGCCCCAGCATTTT. Translated, it gives CASSQATGPNQPQHF.

This sequence joins TRBV2 and TRBJ1-5; D is ambiguous. The length of the CDR3 is 15 residues. Germline CDR1 is SNHLY and CDR2 is FYNNEI. Trimming stripped 5 bases from V and 5 bases from J, with 16 bases between. The CDR3 coding sequence is TGTGCCAGCAGTCTTATTGGACTCCCAGATCAGCCCCAGCATTTT. Encoded protein: CASSLIGLPDQPQHF. The full variable domain, in which reference TRBV2 and TRBJ1-5 provide the parts outside the CDR3, is EPEVTQTPSHQVTQMGQEVILRCVPISNHLYFYWYRQILGQKVEFLVSFYNNEISEKSEIFDDQFSVERPDGSNFTLKIRSTKLEDSAMYFCASSLIGLPDQPQHFGDGTRLSIL.

The V call is TRBV4-1, the J call TRBJ2-3, with D perhaps matching TRBD2 (6 bases). V shed 2 bases and J shed 5 bases, with 11 bases lying between them. The CDR3 has 14 amino acids. Germline-derived CDR1 and CDR2 are MGHRA and YSYEKL. CDR3 DNA: TGCGCCAGCAGCCAAAGCCCCGGGGGAGATACGCAGTATTTT. Translated, it gives CASSQSPGGDTQYF.

The genes are TRBV13 and TRBJ1-1, with 9 bases aligning to TRBD1. The ends lost 5 bases at V and 0 bases at J; junction bases unmatched: 4. The CDR3 covers 15 residues. Germline CDR1 is PRHDT and CDR2 is FYEKMQ (reference sequence). CDR3 sequence: CASSTGTGLNTEAFF. The CDR3 DNA reads TGTGCCAGCAGCACCGGGACAGGGTTGAACACTGAAGCTTTCTTT.

V usage is TRBV9 and J usage is TRBJ2-2; 10 bases map to TRBD2. The CDR3 is 17 amino acids. Per germline, CDR1 SGDLS and CDR2 YYNGEE. After removal of 0 bases from V and 2 bases from J, the junction contained 4 bases not matched to a gene. The CDR3 spells CASSVASGGVNTGELFF. The DNA for the CDR3 is TGTGCCAGCAGCGTAGCTAGCGGGGGCGTAAACACCGGGGAGCTGTTTTTT.

The chain carries TRBV10-3 and TRBJ2-3; 9 nucleotides match TRBD1. The germline V gene has CDR1 ENHRY and CDR2 SYGVKD. The V and J ends lost 0 bases and 3 bases, in that order; junction bases with no gene match: 10. The CDR3 totals 18 residues. The CDR3 loop is CAISESGGGQGWTDTQYF. CDR3 DNA sequence: TGTGCCATCAGTGAGTCGGGAGGAGGACAGGGGTGGACAGATACGCAGTATTTT.

The J gene is TRBJ2-3, the V gene TRBV7-6, with D tentatively TRBD1 (5 bases). This CDR3 region has 13 residues. V lost 2 bases to trimming and J lost 3 bases, with 6 bases between them. Germline CDR1 reads SGHVS; CDR2 reads FNYEAQ. In DNA, the CDR3 is TGTGCCAGCAGCTTACAGGGAACAGATACGCAGTATTTT. It translates to CASSLQGTDTQYF. The whole variable domain, filled in from reference TRBV7-6 and TRBJ2-3, reads GAGVSQSPRYKVTKRGQDVALRCDPISGHVSLYWYRQALGQGPEFLTYFNYEAQQDKSGLPNDRFSAERPEGSISTLTIQRTEQRDSAMYRCASSLQGTDTQYFGPGTRLTVL.

The CDR3 reads CASSTGTDSETQYF. DNA of the CDR3: TGTGCCAGCAGCACCGGGACCGACTCGGAGACCCAGTACTTC. V usage is TRBV5-4 and J usage is TRBJ2-5; D may match TRBD1 or TRBD2 (5 bases each). Between the trimmed V and J ends, which lost 4 bases and 5 bases, there was a span of 15 bases. The CDR3 spans 14 residues. CDR1 and CDR2 from the germline V gene are SGHNT and YYREEE (reference sequence).

The chain employs TRBV28 and TRBJ2-3; no clear D. Germline V gene data show CDR1 as MDHEN and CDR2 as SYDVKM. V was pared by 7 bases and J by 6 bases, with 11 bases between. This CDR3 has 12 residues. The DNA of the CDR3 is TGTGCCAGCACCCCCCCCGGGGATACGCAGTATTTT. As protein: CASTPPGDTQYF.

This sequence joins TRBV4-3 and TRBJ2-1; tentative D call: TRBD1 (5 bases). Germline lookup yields CDR1 LGHNA and CDR2 YSLEER. V dropped 0 bases and J dropped 5 bases, with 11 bases sitting between them. CDR3 size: 15 residues. As DNA, the CDR3 is TGCGCCAGCAGCCAAGATTGGGGCTTGAACAATGAGCAGTTCTTC. Amino acid sequence: CASSQDWGLNNEQFF.

This clone was observed a handful of times. The rearrangement joins TRBV2 to TRBJ1-4; D remains ambiguous. Germline values: CDR1 SNHLY, CDR2 FYNNEI. Deletions cut 2 bases from V and 8 bases from J, with 3 bases between. CDR3 length: 11 residues. CDR3 sequence (DNA): TGTGCCAGCAGTGAATCCGAAAAACTGTTTTTT. Encoded protein: CASSESEKLFF. Full variable domain (missing parts from reference TRBV2 and TRBJ1-4): EPEVTQTPSHQVTQMGQEVILRCVPISNHLYFYWYRQILGQKVEFLVSFYNNEISEKSEIFDDQFSVERPDGSNFTLKIRSTKLEDSAMYFCASSESEKLFFGSGTQLSVL.

Comments on this clone: Likely a read error: the CDR3 ends without its conserved phenylalanine or tryptophan. The DNA is left out, because the CDR3 cannot be placed on it with certainty; the CDR3 is given as TCRdb lists it. This chain links TRBV6-6 with TRBJ1-1; the table assigns TRBD1, which was not confirmed against the DNA. Inclusive of both ends, the CDR3 amounts to 12 amino acids. Germline V gives CDR1 MNHNY, CDR2 SVGAGI (reference sequence). The CDR3 sequence: CASSYQLAGPLL.

This rearrangement joins TRBV4-3 to TRBJ2-1; 8 positions agree with TRBD1. CDR1 is LGHNA, CDR2 YSLEER, per germline. With V trimmed by 5 bases and J by 3 bases, 6 bases remained unmatched. This CDR3 is built from 15 residues. The CDR3 DNA reads as TGCGCCAGCAGCATTCGACAGGGGCACTACAATGAGCAGTTCTTC. Its protein is CASSIRQGHYNEQFF.

V gene TRBV6-5 combines with J gene TRBJ2-1, with unresolved D. V shed 2 bases and J shed 5 bases, with 7 bases lying between them. Germline CDR1 is MNHEY and CDR2 is SVGAGI. The CDR3 loop spans 13 amino acids. In nucleotides, the CDR3 is TGTGCCAGCAGTTACGGCAGGCACAATGAGCAGTTCTTC. Translation gives CASSYGRHNEQFF.